This T cell receptor beta chain was documented in a study of CD8+CD57+ T cells in acquired aplastic anemia. According to the study, genomic DNA was the template for TCR beta VDJ and CDR3 profiling. In TCRdb, the reads were re-called with MiXCR into one record per CDR3 protein. Here the sample spans about 68,000 distinct CDR3 sequences, approximately 54% being singletons. Sample share makes this clonotype medium-sized. V was clipped by 4 bases and J by 0 bases, with 10 bases between them. This CDR3 spans 14 amino acids. Per the germline V gene, CDR1 is LNHDA and CDR2 is SQIVND (reference sequence). The J gene is TRBJ2-7, the V gene TRBV19; D is perhaps TRBD1 (6 bases). The sequenced material came from sorted CD4+, CD8+, or CD8+CD57+ T cells (not recorded which) from PBMCs. The source of this sequence is a human donor in good health, serving as a control. This CDR3 is CASSRGPYSYEQYF. The CDR3 region has the DNA TGTGCCAGTAGTAGGGGGCCATACTCCTACGAGCAGTACTTC.